Listed below are T cell receptor beta chains from one sample, sequenced in a study of cytomegalovirus exposure and HLA in healthy donors. The method was immunoSEQ multiplex PCR; TCRdb's version includes in-frame clones alone and lacks a portion of them. The sample records around 170,000 clones, 85% being singletons. The sample taken for sequencing was PBMCs. These receptors came from a man aged 18 to 29 in good health and CMV-seropositive. The CDR3 runs from the conserved cysteine through the conserved F or W. The order of the fields is clone size, D gene, V gene, J gene, CDR3 protein, CDR3 DNA. The D gene is left open where the match is weak. Not all rows give a size; the values are once, few, many and, for expanded clones, a class.

clone size: -
D gene: -
V gene: TRBV7-9
J gene: TRBJ1-1
CDR3 protein: CASSGGPMNTEAFF
CDR3 DNA: TGTGCCAGCAGCGGAGGACCTATGAACACTGAAGCTTTCTTT

clone size: -
D gene: -
V gene: TRBV14
J gene: TRBJ2-5
CDR3 protein: CASSPGLYQETQYF
CDR3 DNA: TGTGCCAGCAGCCCCGGACTGTACCAAGAGACCCAGTACTTC

clone size: -
D gene: -
V gene: TRBV9
J gene: TRBJ2-3
CDR3 protein: CASSVESRSTDTQYF
CDR3 DNA: TGTGCCAGCAGCGTAGAGTCTAGAAGCACAGATACGCAGTATTTT

clone size: few
D gene: -
V gene: TRBV4-2
J gene: TRBJ1-5
CDR3 protein: CASSQESSSNQPQHF
CDR3 DNA: TGTGCCAGCAGCCAAGAGTCTAGCAGCAATCAGCCCCAGCATTTT

clone size: -
D gene: TRBD1
V gene: TRBV7-7
J gene: TRBJ1-2
CDR3 protein: CASSPLTGVDGYTF
CDR3 DNA: TGTGCCAGCAGCCCCCTGACAGGGGTGGATGGCTACACCTTC

clone size: -
D gene: TRBD1
V gene: TRBV12-5
J gene: TRBJ2-7
CDR3 protein: CASGFQTGASSDEQYF
CDR3 DNA: TGTGCTAGTGGTTTCCAAACAGGGGCTTCGTCTGACGAGCAGTACTTC

clone size: -
D gene: TRBD1
V gene: TRBV5-1
J gene: TRBJ1-3
CDR3 protein: CASSTNRGTGNTIYF
CDR3 DNA: TGCGCCAGCAGCACCAACAGGGGCACTGGAAACACCATATATTTT

clone size: once
D gene: TRBD2
V gene: TRBV7-9
J gene: TRBJ2-3
CDR3 protein: CASSLSGLAGSTDTQYF
CDR3 DNA: TGTGCCAGCAGCTTATCGGGACTAGCGGGGAGCACAGATACGCAGTATTTT

clone size: -
D gene: TRBD2
V gene: TRBV5-4
J gene: TRBJ2-3
CDR3 protein: CASSISGGTRTDTQYF
CDR3 DNA: TGTGCCAGCAGCATTAGCGGGGGGACCCGCACAGATACGCAGTATTTT

clone size: -
D gene: TRBD1
V gene: TRBV6-4
J gene: TRBJ1-1
CDR3 protein: CASSARQGGTEAFF
CDR3 DNA: TGTGCCAGCAGTGCTCGACAGGGGGGGACTGAAGCTTTCTTT

clone size: -
D gene: -
V gene: TRBV5-1
J gene: TRBJ1-5
CDR3 protein: CASSLDRENQPQHF
CDR3 DNA: TGCGCCAGCAGCTTGGACAGGGAGAATCAGCCCCAGCATTTT

clone size: -
D gene: -
V gene: TRBV9
J gene: TRBJ2-2
CDR3 protein: CASSLDYTGELFF
CDR3 DNA: TGTGCCAGCAGCCTGGACTACACCGGGGAGCTGTTTTTT

clone size: -
D gene: TRBD2
V gene: TRBV13
J gene: TRBJ2-1
CDR3 protein: CASSPRGTSGGQYNEQFF
CDR3 DNA: TGTGCCAGCAGCCCCCGGGGGACTAGCGGGGGCCAGTACAATGAGCAGTTCTTC

clone size: -
D gene: TRBD2
V gene: TRBV29-1
J gene: TRBJ2-1
CDR3 protein: CSVELAGGPNEQFF
CDR3 DNA: TGCAGCGTTGAATTAGCGGGAGGTCCCAATGAGCAGTTCTTC

clone size: -
D gene: -
V gene: TRBV9
J gene: TRBJ2-2
CDR3 protein: CASSVDHAYGELFF
CDR3 DNA: TGTGCCAGCAGCGTAGATCACGCCTACGGGGAGCTGTTTTTT

clone size: -
D gene: -
V gene: TRBV9
J gene: TRBJ2-1
CDR3 protein: CASSVRVGWGEQFF
CDR3 DNA: TGTGCCAGCAGCGTACGCGTGGGTTGGGGCGAGCAGTTCTTC

clone size: -
D gene: -
V gene: TRBV2
J gene: TRBJ2-7
CDR3 protein: CASSDGQSYEQYF
CDR3 DNA: TGTGCCAGCAGTGACGGACAATCCTACGAGCAGTACTTC

clone size: -
D gene: TRBD1
V gene: TRBV27
J gene: TRBJ2-7
CDR3 protein: CASSSPGQMTYEQYF
CDR3 DNA: TGTGCCAGCAGTTCACCGGGACAGATGACCTACGAGCAGTACTTC

clone size: -
D gene: TRBD1
V gene: TRBV28
J gene: TRBJ1-1
CDR3 protein: CASSFMTGGKGTEAFF
CDR3 DNA: TGTGCCAGCAGTTTTATGACAGGGGGAAAAGGGACTGAAGCTTTCTTT

clone size: -
D gene: TRBD2
V gene: TRBV28
J gene: TRBJ2-4
CDR3 protein: CASSSLSGTSGLNIQYF
CDR3 DNA: TGTGCCAGCAGTTCCCTCTCCGGGACTAGCGGCTTAAACATTCAGTACTTC

clone size: once
D gene: TRBD1
V gene: TRBV2
J gene: TRBJ1-5
CDR3 protein: CASSPGQDPRPQHF
CDR3 DNA: TGTGCCAGCAGCCCTGGACAGGATCCACGGCCCCAGCATTTT

clone size: few
D gene: -
V gene: TRBV5-6
J gene: TRBJ2-1
CDR3 protein: CASSLGQSSYNEQFF
CDR3 DNA: TGTGCCAGCAGCTTGGGACAGAGCTCCTACAATGAGCAGTTCTTC

clone size: -
D gene: -
V gene: TRBV6-5
J gene: TRBJ2-1
CDR3 protein: CASSDDRTYNEQFF
CDR3 DNA: TGTGCCAGCAGTGACGACAGGACCTACAATGAGCAGTTCTTC

clone size: -
D gene: TRBD2
V gene: TRBV13
J gene: TRBJ2-1
CDR3 protein: CASNLLLAGGYNEQFF
CDR3 DNA: TGTGCCAGCAACCTTCTCCTAGCGGGAGGTTACAATGAGCAGTTCTTC

clone size: few
D gene: TRBD2
V gene: TRBV14
J gene: TRBJ2-7
CDR3 protein: CASSQGTSGSNEQYF
CDR3 DNA: TGTGCCAGCAGCCAAGGGACTAGCGGGAGCAACGAGCAGTACTTC

clone size: -
D gene: TRBD1
V gene: TRBV13
J gene: TRBJ2-1
CDR3 protein: CASSFAQGAYNEQFF
CDR3 DNA: TGTGCCAGCAGCTTCGCCCAGGGGGCCTACAATGAGCAGTTCTTC

clone size: -
D gene: TRBD2
V gene: TRBV30
J gene: TRBJ2-7
CDR3 protein: CAWSLTSGYEQYF
CDR3 DNA: TGTGCCTGGAGCCTCACTAGCGGCTACGAGCAGTACTTC

clone size: -
D gene: -
V gene: TRBV4-1
J gene: TRBJ2-2
CDR3 protein: CASSQDPLTGELFF
CDR3 DNA: TGCGCCAGCAGCCAAGATCCTTTGACCGGGGAGCTGTTTTTT

clone size: -
D gene: TRBD1
V gene: TRBV2
J gene: TRBJ1-5
CDR3 protein: CASSDRGGNQPQHF
CDR3 DNA: TGTGCCAGCAGTGACAGGGGGGGCAATCAGCCCCAGCATTTT

clone size: -
D gene: -
V gene: TRBV16
J gene: TRBJ1-5
CDR3 protein: CASSRPRGGNQPQHF
CDR3 DNA: TGTGCCAGCAGCCGTCCCCGGGGGGGGAATCAGCCCCAGCATTTT

clone size: -
D gene: TRBD1
V gene: TRBV5-4
J gene: TRBJ2-2
CDR3 protein: CASSREQGAGTGELFF
CDR3 DNA: TGTGCCAGCAGCCGTGAACAGGGGGCGGGCACCGGGGAGCTGTTTTTT

clone size: many
D gene: TRBD2
V gene: TRBV6-5
J gene: TRBJ2-3
CDR3 protein: CASRGLGFSTDTQYF
CDR3 DNA: TGTGCCAGCAGGGGACTAGGATTTAGCACAGATACGCAGTATTTT

clone size: -
D gene: TRBD1
V gene: TRBV5-1
J gene: TRBJ2-7
CDR3 protein: CASSSDRDPYEQYF
CDR3 DNA: TGCGCCAGCAGCTCAGACAGGGACCCCTACGAGCAGTACTTC

clone size: -
D gene: TRBD2
V gene: TRBV6-1
J gene: TRBJ2-7
CDR3 protein: CASNGGEAEEQYF
CDR3 DNA: TGTGCCAGCAATGGGGGGGAGGCTGAGGAGCAGTACTTC

clone size: once
D gene: TRBD2
V gene: TRBV13
J gene: TRBJ2-3
CDR3 protein: CASSLGGDTDTQYF
CDR3 DNA: TGTGCCAGCAGCTTGGGGGGGGACACAGATACGCAGTATTTT

clone size: -
D gene: -
V gene: TRBV6-6
J gene: TRBJ2-5
CDR3 protein: CASSYRRETQYF
CDR3 DNA: TGTGCCAGCAGTTATCGGCGGGAGACCCAGTACTTC

clone size: -
D gene: -
V gene: TRBV5-1
J gene: TRBJ2-7
CDR3 protein: CASSESSQAGEQYF
CDR3 DNA: TGCGCCAGCTCCGAGTCCAGCCAGGCGGGCGAGCAGTACTTC